Only one count was recorded for the clone carrying this T cell receptor (beta chain). The same CDR3 arises from other DNA sequences in this sample as well. Per the original methods: Estimation of nucleated cell counts relied on the amplification of reference gene primers. The assay was immunoSEQ multiplex PCR, and TCRdb's table has in-frame clones only and misses some. The D gene and trimming were derived from the DNA, and the V and J assignments and clone size from that table. Of roughly 130,000 clones listed, 84% were seen once; the top ten hold 3.5% to 4%. This sample is part of a study of blood T cell repertoires in COVID-19. Study details: Samples representing acute and convalescent COVID-19 were sourced from the United States, Italy and Spain. T cells, B-cell-depleted T cells, or PBMCs provided the cDNA or gDNA that served as material.

The study counted Cohort 3 donors as recovered given two negative PCRs, clearance, or symptom resolution. This CDR3 has 13 residues. V was shortened by 2 bases and J by 4 bases, with 6 bases between the two germline ends. Germline loops: CDR1 SGHTA, CDR2 FQGTGA. Source material: PBMCs or T cells enriched from blood (not recorded which). This chain uses TRBV7-3 with TRBJ2-1; D is possibly TRBD2 (5 bases). The receptor comes from a woman aged 25-40 years who had recovered from COVID-19. CDR3 in amino acids: CASSLGRYNEQFF. CDR3 bases: TGTGCCAGCAGCTTAGGGAGATACAATGAGCAGTTCTTC.